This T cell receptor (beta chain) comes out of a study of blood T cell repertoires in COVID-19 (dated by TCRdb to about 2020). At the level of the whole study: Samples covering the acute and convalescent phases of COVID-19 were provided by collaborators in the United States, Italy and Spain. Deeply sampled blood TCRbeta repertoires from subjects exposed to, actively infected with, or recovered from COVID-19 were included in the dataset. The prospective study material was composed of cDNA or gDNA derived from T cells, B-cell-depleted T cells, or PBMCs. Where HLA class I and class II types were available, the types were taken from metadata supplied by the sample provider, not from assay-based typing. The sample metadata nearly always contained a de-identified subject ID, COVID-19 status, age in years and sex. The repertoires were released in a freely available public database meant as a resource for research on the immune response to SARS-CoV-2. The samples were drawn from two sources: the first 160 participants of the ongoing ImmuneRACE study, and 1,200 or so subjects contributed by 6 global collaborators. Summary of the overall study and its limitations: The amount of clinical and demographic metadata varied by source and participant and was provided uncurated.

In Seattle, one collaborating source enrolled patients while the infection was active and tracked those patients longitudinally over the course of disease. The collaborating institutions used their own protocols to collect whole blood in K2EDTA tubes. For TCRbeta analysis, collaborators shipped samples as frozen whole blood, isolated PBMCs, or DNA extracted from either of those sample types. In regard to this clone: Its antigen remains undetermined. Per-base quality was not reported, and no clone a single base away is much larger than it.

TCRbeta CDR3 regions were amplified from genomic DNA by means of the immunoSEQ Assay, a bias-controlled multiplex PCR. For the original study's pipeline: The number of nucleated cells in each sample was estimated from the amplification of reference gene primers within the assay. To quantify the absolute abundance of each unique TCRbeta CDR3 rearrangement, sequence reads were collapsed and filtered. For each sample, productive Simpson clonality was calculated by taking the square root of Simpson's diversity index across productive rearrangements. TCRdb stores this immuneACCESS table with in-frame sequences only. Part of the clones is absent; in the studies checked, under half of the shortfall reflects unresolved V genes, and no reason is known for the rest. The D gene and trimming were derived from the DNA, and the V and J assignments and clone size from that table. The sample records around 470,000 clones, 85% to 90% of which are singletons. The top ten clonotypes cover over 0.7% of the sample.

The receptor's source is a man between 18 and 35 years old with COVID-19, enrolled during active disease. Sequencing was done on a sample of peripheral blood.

The sequenced DNA: TGTGCCAGTAGTCTCCAGGGGGTGAATTCACCCCTCCACTTT. This is translated as CASSLQGVNSPLHF. Recombination linked TRBV19 to TRBJ1-6; 7 central nucleotides agree with TRBD1. V is trimmed back by 5 bases and J by 7 bases, and the junction contains 5 bases that no gene match accounts for. Including cysteine and phenylalanine, the CDR3 has 14 amino acids. The CDR3 DNA has 42 bases and is translated from base 1. According to the germline V gene (reference sequence), CDR1 reads LNHDA and CDR2 reads SQIVND.